A single sample gave rise to the 13 T cell receptor beta chains below, sequenced in a study of OX40 agonist ivuxolimab in advanced cancers. Measured with immunoSEQ multiplex PCR; TCRdb has only the in-frame clones, and not every one. There are approximately 30,000 clones in the sample; roughly 82% occur only once, and roughly 20% lies in the top ten. Sequences were derived from CD4+ or CD8+ T cells sorted from blood, sampled in a trial of the OX40 agonist ivuxolimab. These TCRs come from an adult with an advanced solid tumor such as melanoma, head and neck, liver or kidney cancer.

The chain uses TRBV19 and TRBJ2-2; weak D call: TRBD2 (5 bases). CDR3 length equals 15 residues. CDR1 LNHDA and CDR2 SQIVND come from the germline V gene (reference sequence). The ends were cut back, 4 bases at V and 0 bases at J, with 9 bases in the middle. Written as DNA, the CDR3 is TGTGCCAGTAGTAAGGGAGACGCGAACACCGGGGAGCTGTTTTTT. Translating it yields CASSKGDANTGELFF.

This clone was seen once. The CDR3 is CASSLLHHSDNEQFF. The CDR3 DNA reads TGTGCCAGCAGTTTACTACACCATTCCGACAATGAGCAGTTCTTC. This rearrangement joins TRBV21-1 to TRBJ2-1; the listed D gene, TRBD2, was not tested against the DNA. TRBV21-1 is listed as a pseudogene. This CDR3 comprises 15 residues.

The genes are TRBV6-6 and TRBJ1-5; D remains unclear. The CDR3 consists of 13 residues. With 0 bases removed from V and 7 bases from J, the gap between germline ends came to 7 bases. CDR1 MNHNY and CDR2 SVGAGI come from the germline V gene (reference sequence). The CDR3 DNA sequence: TGTGCCAGCAGTTACTCCCCAGACCAGCCCCAGCATTTT. It translates to CASSYSPDQPQHF.

This CDR3 is CASSQESGTSGNQETQYF. CDR3 DNA: TGCGCCAGCAGCCAAGAATCTGGGACTAGCGGGAACCAAGAGACCCAGTACTTC. The chain has TRBV4-3 and TRBJ2-5; 13 bases map to TRBD2. This CDR3 has 18 amino acids. Germline CDR1 and CDR2: LGHNA and YSLEER. Trimming removed 0 bases from V and 0 bases from J; junction bases left unmatched: 4.

The chain recombines TRBV11-2 with TRBJ2-3; tentative D call: TRBD2 (5 bases). The CDR3 extends over 14 amino acids. Trimming removed 1 base from V and 6 bases from J, with 11 bases in between. CDR1 and CDR2 from the germline V gene are SGHAT and FQNNGV. The CDR3 sequence: CASSLALVLDTQYF. The CDR3 DNA reads as TGTGCCAGCAGCTTAGCACTAGTACTGGATACGCAGTATTTT.

This clone was observed a few times. The chain links TRBV10-3 to TRBJ1-2; tentative D call: TRBD1 (6 bases). Trimming left V 8 bases short and J 4 bases short, with 11 bases between. The CDR3 is 12 amino acids. Germline CDR1 is ENHRY and CDR2 is SYGVKD. CDR3 region: CAIQGLGYGYTF. CDR3 DNA sequence: TGTGCCATCCAGGGGCTTGGCTATGGCTACACCTTC.

The chain has TRBV4-1 and TRBJ1-5; the D gene is possibly TRBD1 (6 bases). There are 16 residues in the CDR3. Trimming took 0 bases from V and 3 from J, leaving 12 bases between them. Germline V gene sequence: CDR1 MGHRA, CDR2 YSYEKL. The CDR3 bases are TGCGCCAGCAGCCAAGACCGCGTGGGGGCCAATCAGCCCCAGCATTTT. Protein: CASSQDRVGANQPQHF.

V gene TRBV2 combines with J gene TRBJ2-3; D unclear. The V end lost 7 bases, the J end lost 5 bases, and 10 bases lay between the germline ends. The V gene's germline CDR1 is SNHLY and CDR2 FYNNEI. This CDR3 has 12 amino acids. For the CDR3, the DNA is TGTGCCAGCATCCGAACGGAAGATACGCAGTATTTT. Its protein product is CASIRTEDTQYF.

V is TRBV14 and J is TRBJ1-3; 8 bases match TRBD1. From germline, CDR1 is SGHDN and CDR2 FVKESK. This CDR3 contains 15 residues. Germline trimming cut 4 bases from V and 3 bases from J; bases unmatched to any gene: 5. The CDR3 spells CASSRQGILGNTIYF. CDR3 bases: TGTGCCAGCAGCCGACAGGGGATCCTTGGAAACACCATATATTTT.

V gene TRBV9 combines with J gene TRBJ2-5, with 9 bases identical to TRBD2. CDR1 and CDR2 from the germline V gene are SGDLS and YYNGEE. V was pared by 0 bases and J by 4 bases, with 4 bases of the junction left unmatched. The CDR3 is made up of 15 amino acids. The CDR3 DNA reads as TGTGCCAGCAGCGTAGGGAGAGCGGGGGGAGAGACCCAGTACTTC. This codes for CASSVGRAGGETQYF.

This chain links TRBV18 with TRBJ1-1, with D uncertain. V lost 6 bases and J 3 bases, leaving 23 bases between the germline ends. This CDR3 spans 17 amino acids. Germline V gene sequence: CDR1 KGHSH, CDR2 LQKENI. The CDR3: CASSPMSRQVKDTEAFF. The CDR3 DNA follows: TGTGCCAGCTCCCCTATGTCTAGGCAGGTTAAGGACACTGAAGCTTTCTTT.

The chain employs TRBV5-6 and TRBJ1-2, with D perhaps TRBD1 (5 bases). There are 18 residues in the CDR3. Germline values: CDR1 SGHDT, CDR2 YYEEEE. Trimming left V 0 bases short and J 2 bases short, with 20 bases between. The DNA for the CDR3 is TGTGCCAGCAGCTTGGCCTGGGGGGAAGACACCGACAACTATGGCTACACCTTC. Translated: CASSLAWGEDTDNYGYTF.

The chain uses TRBV11-2 and TRBJ2-3, with 9 bases identical to TRBD2. The CDR3 sequence is 15 residues long. V trimming: 1 base; J trimming: 2 bases; junction bases outside the gene matches: 1. Germline V gene sequence: CDR1 SGHAT, CDR2 FQNNGV. CDR3 protein: CASSLVAGVTDTQYF. Here the CDR3 DNA reads TGTGCCAGCAGCTTAGTAGCGGGGGTCACAGATACGCAGTATTTT.